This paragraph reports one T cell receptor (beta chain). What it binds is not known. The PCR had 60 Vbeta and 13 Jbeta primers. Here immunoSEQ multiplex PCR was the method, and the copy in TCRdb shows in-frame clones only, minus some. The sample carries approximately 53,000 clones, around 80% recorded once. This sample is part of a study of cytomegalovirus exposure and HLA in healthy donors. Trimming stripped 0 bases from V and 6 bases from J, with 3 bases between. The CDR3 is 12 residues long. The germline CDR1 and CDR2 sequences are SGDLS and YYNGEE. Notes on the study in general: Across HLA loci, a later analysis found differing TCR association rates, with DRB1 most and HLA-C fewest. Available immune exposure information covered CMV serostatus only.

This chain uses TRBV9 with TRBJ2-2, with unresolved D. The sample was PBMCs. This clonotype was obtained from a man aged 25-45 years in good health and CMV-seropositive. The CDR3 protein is CASSVGPGELFF. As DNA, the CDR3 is TGTGCCAGCAGCGTAGGGCCCGGGGAGCTGTTTTTT.